The clone carrying this T cell receptor (beta chain) was found a few times. The antigen remains unidentified. Though probably carrying unrecorded immune exposures, donors were nominally healthy at sampling. These data originate in a study of cytomegalovirus exposure and HLA in healthy donors. Study observations and caveats: Of the V segments, some could not be distinguished, including TRBV6-2 and TRBV6-3, and were excluded. Reports indicate that TCR beta sequences accurately predicted the HLA-A and HLA-B alleles of most subjects. It was shown in a later analysis that HLA-associated TCR beta chains were more clonally expanded than other, equally common chains.

CDR1 is SGHAT, CDR2 FQDESV, per germline (reference sequence). The CDR3 contains 15 residues. V lost 5 bases, J lost 7 bases, and 20 bases lay in between. The study ran its PCR with 60 Vbeta and 13 Jbeta primers. The data were produced by immunoSEQ multiplex PCR, yet TCRdb's version contains in-frame clones alone and is incomplete. The sample has about 120,000 clones; about 80% are singletons. This receptor was identified in a female donor in good health and CMV-seropositive. The chain links TRBV11-1 to TRBJ1-1; no firm D call. Sequencing used PBMCs. The CDR3 spells CASSTRGTGRGEAFF. CDR3 DNA sequence: TGTGCCAGCAGCACCCGCGGAACGGGAAGAGGTGAAGCTTTCTTT. The variable domain in full, completed from reference TRBV11-1 and TRBJ1-1, reads EAEVAQSPRYKITEKSQAVAFWCDPISGHATLYWYRQILGQGPELLVQFQDESVVDDSQLPKDRFSAERLKGVDSTLKIQPAELGDSAMYLCASSTRGTGRGEAFFGQGTRLTVV.